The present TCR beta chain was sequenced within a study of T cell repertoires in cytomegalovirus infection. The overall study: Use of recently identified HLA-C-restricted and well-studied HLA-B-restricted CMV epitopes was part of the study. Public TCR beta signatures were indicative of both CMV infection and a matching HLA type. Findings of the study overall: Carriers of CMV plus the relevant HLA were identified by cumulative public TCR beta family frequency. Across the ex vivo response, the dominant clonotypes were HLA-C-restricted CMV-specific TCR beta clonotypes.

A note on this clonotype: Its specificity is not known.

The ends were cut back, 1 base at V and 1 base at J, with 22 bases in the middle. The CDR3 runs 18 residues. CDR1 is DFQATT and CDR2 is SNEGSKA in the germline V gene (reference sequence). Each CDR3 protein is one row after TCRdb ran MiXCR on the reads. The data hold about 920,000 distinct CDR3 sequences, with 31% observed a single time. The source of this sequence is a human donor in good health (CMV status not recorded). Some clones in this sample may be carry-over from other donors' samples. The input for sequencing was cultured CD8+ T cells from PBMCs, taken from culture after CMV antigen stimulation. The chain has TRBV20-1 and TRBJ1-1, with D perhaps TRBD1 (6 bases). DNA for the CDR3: TGCAGTGCTAGAGTCCGGGGGGCGCAGGCCGCAGGGAACACTGAAGCTTTCTTT. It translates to CSARVRGAQAAGNTEAFF.